Only a few counts were recorded for the clone carrying this TCR beta chain. Antigen: not known. Each CDR3 protein is one row after TCRdb ran MiXCR on the 5' RACE reads. The top ten hold around 9.5% of the sample, which has around 450,000 distinct CDR3 sequences, about 24% seen once. V lost 4 bases, J lost 2 bases, and 2 bases stayed unmatched. CDR3 size: 13 residues. Germline V gives CDR1 SGHRS, CDR2 YFSETQ. The data are from a study of T-cell memory formation after mild COVID-19. Notes on the study in general: CD4+ bias marked clones expanding day 15 to 37, unlike balanced contracting clones.

V is TRBV5-1 and J is TRBJ2-7, with TRBD1 matching 8 bases. The receptor was derived from an adult woman who had mild COVID-19 (a few samples of this study predate the infection). Cell type and time point are not known. Sequencing input: PBMCs or a T cell subset sorted from them (not recorded which). CDR3 region: CASSEDRAYEQYF. The DNA of the CDR3 is TGCGCCAGCAGCGAGGACAGGGCCTACGAGCAGTACTTC. The full variable domain, with the rest looked up from reference TRBV5-1 and TRBJ2-7, is KAGVTQTPRYLIKTRGQQVTLSCSPISGHRSVSWYQQTPGQGLQFLFEYFSETQRNKGNFPGRFSGRQFSNSRSEMNVSTLELGDSALYLCASSEDRAYEQYFGPGTRLTVT.